The 27 T cell receptor beta chains given below trace back to one sample, sequenced in a study of blood T cell repertoires in COVID-19. Using immunoSEQ multiplex PCR, the repertoire was profiled, and TCRdb retains in-frame clones only, with some absent. Of roughly 71,000 clones listed, approximately 91% are singletons. The specimen sequenced was peripheral blood. The receptors originated from a man aged 45-65 years with acute or convalescent COVID-19.

This sequence joins TRBV15 and TRBJ2-1; D gene uncertain. This CDR3 has 15 residues. CDR1 LNHNV and CDR2 YYDKDF come from the germline V gene (reference sequence). Trimming removed 0 bases at V and 4 bases at J, with 10 bases between. The CDR3 coding sequence is TGTGCCACCAGCAGAGAACAGAAAAAGTACAATGAGCAGTTCTTC. This encodes CATSREQKKYNEQFF.

The chain links TRBV6-5 to TRBJ2-7; D gene uncertain. The CDR3 runs to 11 residues. Trimming pared 11 bases from V and 3 bases from J, leaving 11 bases between. Germline CDR1 MNHEY, CDR2 SVGAGI. The CDR3 protein is CAASAGYEQYF. CDR3 nucleotides: TGTGCCGCTTCCGCCGGCTACGAGCAGTACTTC.

This clone was recorded only once. The V and J genes are TRBV23-1 and TRBJ2-7, with a possible D match to TRBD1 (6 bases). TRBV23-1 is annotated as an ORF whose role is uncertain. The CDR3 covers 13 residues. The ends were cut back, 4 bases at V and 5 bases at J, with 12 bases in the middle. The chain's CDR3 is CASSPYGTNEQYF. DNA for the CDR3: TGCGCCAGCAGTCCGTACGGGACAAACGAGCAGTACTTC.

This clone was detected only once. The chain recombines TRBV4-1 with TRBJ1-2; D is ambiguous. The germline V gene has CDR1 MGHRA and CDR2 YSYEKL. V gave up 4 bases and J gave up 4 bases, with 10 bases separating them. This CDR3 is 13 amino acids long. CDR3 loop: CASSRETGYGYTF. The CDR3, as DNA: TGCGCCAGCAGCCGAGAGACGGGCTATGGCTACACCTTC.

V and J are TRBV27 and TRBJ2-7; TRBD2 aligns across 8 bases. V lost 3 bases, J lost 2 bases, and 6 bases stayed unmatched. Germline CDR1 is MNHEY and CDR2 is SMNVEV (reference sequence). The CDR3 covers 15 residues. This chain's CDR3 is CASSFGLAGTYEQYF. The CDR3 DNA is TGTGCCAGCAGTTTCGGGTTAGCGGGAACCTACGAGCAGTACTTC.

This chain links TRBV2 with TRBJ2-7, with D maybe TRBD1 (6 bases). Germline assignment: CDR1 SNHLY and CDR2 FYNNEI. CDR3 length: 13 amino acids. The V end lost 6 bases, the J end lost 5 bases, and 14 bases lay between the germline ends. In nucleotides, the CDR3 is TGTGCCAGCAGACACGGACAGTTCGACGAGCAGTACTTC. This encodes CASRHGQFDEQYF.

The chain has TRBV24-1 and TRBJ2-1; the match to TRBD1 covers 7 bases. Germline lookup yields CDR1 KGHDR and CDR2 SFDVKD. The CDR3 runs 17 residues. The trim removed 3 bases at V and 1 base at J, leaving 8 bases unmatched. CDR3 bases: TGTGCCACCAGTGATGCCCAACAGGGGCCGTCCTACAATGAGCAGTTCTTC. Residues: CATSDAQQGPSYNEQFF.

V and J are TRBV27 and TRBJ1-5; TRBD1 might be the D (6 bases). There are 15 residues in the CDR3. Germline V gene data show CDR1 as MNHEY and CDR2 as SMNVEV (reference sequence). V was clipped by 4 bases and J by 2 bases, with 12 bases between them. The CDR3 here is CASSSTGLGNQPQHF. CDR3 DNA: TGTGCCAGCAGTTCGACAGGTCTTGGCAATCAGCCCCAGCATTTT.

V gene TRBV18 combines with J gene TRBJ2-7; tentative D call: TRBD2 (6 bases). Germline lookup yields CDR1 KGHSH and CDR2 LQKENI. The CDR3 is made up of 17 amino acids. The V gene lost 3 bases and the J gene lost 3 bases, with 21 bases spanning the gap. CDR3 amino acids: CASSPPAERTTNYEQYF. CDR3 DNA: TGTGCCAGCTCACCCCCCGCGGAGCGGACTACCAACTACGAGCAGTACTTC.

This clone was observed a few times. The rearrangement links TRBV10-3 to TRBJ2-5; 9 bases agree with TRBD2. In germline, CDR1 is ENHRY, CDR2 SYGVKD. J lost 1 base, V lost 0 bases, and 6 bases had no gene match. The CDR3 totals 17 residues. The CDR3 spells CAISESQRGDPQETQYF. The CDR3 bases are TGTGCCATCAGTGAGTCGCAGCGGGGGGACCCCCAAGAGACCCAGTACTTC.

The rearrangement uses TRBV14 and TRBJ2-3; D gene uncertain. V was trimmed by 3 bases and J by 6 bases, leaving 13 bases between them. Per germline, CDR1 SGHDN and CDR2 FVKESK. This CDR3 has 14 amino acids. In nucleotides, the CDR3 is TGTGCCAGCAGCCAGCTAACCCCGATGGATACGCAGTATTTT. Protein sequence: CASSQLTPMDTQYF. The variable domain in full, with the rest retrieved from reference TRBV14 and TRBJ2-3, is EAGVTQFPSHSVIEKGQTVTLRCDPISGHDNLYWYRRVMGKEIKFLLHFVKESKQDESGMPNNRFLAERTGGTYSTLKVQPAELEDSGVYFCASSQLTPMDTQYFGPGTRLTVL.

V is TRBV9 and J is TRBJ1-5; weak D call: TRBD1 (6 bases). From germline, CDR1 is SGDLS and CDR2 YYNGEE. V was clipped by 0 bases and J by 4 bases, with 11 bases between them. This CDR3 spans 15 amino acids. The CDR3 reads CASSVEGVVNQPQHF. CDR3 DNA sequence: TGTGCCAGCAGCGTAGAGGGGGTGGTTAATCAGCCCCAGCATTTT.

The chain uses TRBV11-3 and TRBJ1-5, with a tentative D call TRBD1 (6 bases). The CDR3 covers 16 residues. CDR1 and CDR2 (germline): SGHNT, YENEEA. V dropped 4 bases and J dropped 6 bases, with 19 bases sitting between them. CDR3 bases: TGTGCCAGCAGCTCGGACTTAGCAGGGGCGAGTCAGCCCCAGCATTTT. This translates into CASSSDLAGASQPQHF.

The chain couples TRBV6-1 to TRBJ1-6, with D unresolved. Trimming cost V 1 base and J 15 bases, with 19 bases left between them. Germline CDR1 reads MNHNS; CDR2 reads SASEGT. The CDR3 has 15 amino acids. The DNA of the CDR3 is TGTGCCAGCAGTGAAGTGCCCGGGCCCTTCCGGGACCTCCACTTT. Its translation: CASSEVPGPFRDLHF.

The V and J genes are TRBV12-3 or TRBV12-4 and TRBJ1-2; weak D call: TRBD1 (5 bases). Deletions cut 1 base from V and 7 bases from J, with 10 bases between. The CDR3 totals 13 residues. In DNA form, the CDR3 reads TGTGCCAGCAGTTTAGGGGGGGTAGGTGGCTACACCTTC. Protein: CASSLGGVGGYTF.

This clone occurred a few times. This chain uses TRBV5-1 with TRBJ2-1; D is possibly TRBD2 (5 bases). This CDR3 is 13 amino acids long. Trimming removed 0 bases at V and 7 bases at J, with 8 bases between. CDR1 and CDR2 (germline): SGHRS, YFSETQ. CDR3 residues: CASSLGGENEQFF. The CDR3 nucleotides are TGCGCCAGCAGCTTGGGGGGAGAGAATGAGCAGTTCTTC. The variable domain in full, with the rest retrieved from reference TRBV5-1 and TRBJ2-1, is KAGVTQTPRYLIKTRGQQVTLSCSPISGHRSVSWYQQTPGQGLQFLFEYFSETQRNKGNFPGRFSGRQFSNSRSEMNVSTLELGDSALYLCASSLGGENEQFFGPGTRLTVL.

This clone has a handful of counts. V usage is TRBV5-1 and J usage is TRBJ1-1, with D perhaps TRBD1 (6 bases). V was shortened by 4 bases and J by 0 bases, with 19 bases between the two germline ends. The CDR3 totals 17 residues. Germline V gene lookup returns CDR1 SGHRS and CDR2 YFSETQ. The CDR3 here is CASSPVMTGLMNTEAFF. For the CDR3, the DNA is TGCGCCAGCAGCCCGGTGATGACAGGCCTCATGAACACTGAAGCTTTCTTT.

V usage is TRBV7-8 and J usage is TRBJ1-5; D is ambiguous. The V and J ends lost 3 bases and 7 bases respectively, with 13 bases between them. Germline V gives CDR1 SGHVS, CDR2 FQNEAQ. CDR3 size: 14 residues. The CDR3 loop reads CASSLGKGGQPQHF. The CDR3 DNA is TGTGCCAGCAGCTTGGGCAAGGGAGGCCAGCCCCAGCATTTT.

The chain recombines TRBV5-8 with TRBJ1-4; D gene ambiguous. The length of the CDR3 is 16 residues. The V gene lost 6 bases and the J gene lost 0 bases, with 15 bases spanning the gap. Germline V CDR1 and CDR2: SGHTS, YDEGEE. The CDR3 protein is CASTNLAGATNEKLFF. In DNA form, the CDR3 reads TGTGCCAGCACCAATCTTGCGGGTGCAACTAATGAAAAACTGTTTTTT.

The gene calls are TRBV7-6 and TRBJ2-1, with 9 bases matching TRBD1. Germline trimming cut 5 bases from V and 9 bases from J; bases unmatched to any gene: 14. Germline V gene data show CDR1 as SGHVS and CDR2 as FNYEAQ. This CDR3 has 16 amino acids. In DNA form, the CDR3 reads TGTGCCAGCAGCAAGGACAGGGGCAGTGGATCGGGTGAGCAGTTCTTC. Translating gives CASSKDRGSGSGEQFF.

CDR3 protein: CASSQVQDQGDTQYF. The CDR3 coding sequence is TGTGCCAGCAGCCAAGTACAGGACCAAGGGGATACGCAGTATTTT. The chain has TRBV4-2 and TRBJ2-3; weak D call: TRBD1 (5 bases). V lost 1 base and J lost 6, with 14 bases in between. Germline V gives CDR1 LGHNA, CDR2 YNFKEQ. The length of the CDR3 is 15 residues.

The rearrangement joins TRBV28 to TRBJ2-3; TRBD2 matches at 9 bases. This CDR3 is built from 15 residues. Trimming cost V 4 bases and J 5 bases; bases outside gene matches: 7. Germline V gene sequence: CDR1 MDHEN, CDR2 SYDVKM. The CDR3 coding sequence is TGTGCCAGCAGTTCCCTGGGCGGGGGGGTAGATACGCAGTATTTT. This gives the protein CASSSLGGGVDTQYF. Variable domain in full (rest from reference TRBV28 and TRBJ2-3): DVKVTQSSRYLVKRTGEKVFLECVQDMDHENMFWYRQDPGLGLRLIYFSYDVKMKEKGDIPEGYSVSREKKERFSLILESASTNQTSMYLCASSSLGGGVDTQYFGPGTRLTVL.

The genes are TRBV18 and TRBJ2-2, with a tentative D call TRBD1 (6 bases). Trimming took 3 bases from V and 5 from J, leaving 10 bases between them. Germline CDR1 and CDR2: KGHSH and LQKENI. There are 14 residues in the CDR3. The chain's CDR3 is CASSPDRRTGELFF. The CDR3 bases are TGTGCCAGCTCACCGGACAGAAGGACCGGGGAGCTGTTTTTT.

This rearrangement joins TRBV5-4 to TRBJ1-1; TRBD1 matches 8 bases. This CDR3 is built from 16 residues. With V trimmed by 2 bases and J by 4 bases, 10 bases remained unmatched. From germline, CDR1 is SGHNT and CDR2 YYREEE (reference sequence). The CDR3 region is CASSFIDRGLATEAFF. The CDR3 coding sequence is TGTGCCAGCAGCTTTATTGACAGGGGACTGGCCACTGAAGCTTTCTTT.

The rearrangement links TRBV6-5 to TRBJ2-1, with D tentatively TRBD1 (6 bases). Trimming took 6 bases from V and 4 from J, leaving 16 bases between them. This CDR3 comprises 15 residues. Germline lookup yields CDR1 MNHEY and CDR2 SVGAGI. The CDR3 DNA reads TGTGCCAGCAGCTCAAACCCGGACAGTTACAATGAGCAGTTCTTC. Translating it yields CASSSNPDSYNEQFF.

Concerning this clone itself: Compared with germline, one end of the junction differs, possibly owing to a read error. J is TRBJ2-7 and V is TRBV5-1, with 10 bases matching TRBD1. Germline loops: CDR1 SGHRS, CDR2 YFSETQ. The CDR3 is made up of 15 amino acids. The CDR3 DNA is TGCGCCCGCAGGCCGGGGGGGACAGGGGATTACGAGCAGTACTTC. Protein sequence: CARRPGGTGDYEQYF. Full variable domain (missing parts from reference TRBV5-1 and TRBJ2-7): KAGVTQTPRYLIKTRGQQVTLSCSPISGHRSVSWYQQTPGQGLQFLFEYFSETQRNKGNFPGRFSGRQFSNSRSEMNVSTLELGDSALYLCARRPGGTGDYEQYFGPGTRLTVT.

The gene calls are TRBV10-1 and TRBJ2-2, with 9 bases that match TRBD1. CDR1 WNHNN and CDR2 SYGVQD come from the germline V gene (reference sequence). The V segment lost 3 bases and the J segment 3 bases; nucleotides outside the gene matches: 5. The CDR3 covers 16 residues. The CDR3 DNA reads TGCGCCAGCAGTGAAGGGGACAGGGCTTACACCGGGGAGCTGTTTTTT. Translated, it gives CASSEGDRAYTGELFF.